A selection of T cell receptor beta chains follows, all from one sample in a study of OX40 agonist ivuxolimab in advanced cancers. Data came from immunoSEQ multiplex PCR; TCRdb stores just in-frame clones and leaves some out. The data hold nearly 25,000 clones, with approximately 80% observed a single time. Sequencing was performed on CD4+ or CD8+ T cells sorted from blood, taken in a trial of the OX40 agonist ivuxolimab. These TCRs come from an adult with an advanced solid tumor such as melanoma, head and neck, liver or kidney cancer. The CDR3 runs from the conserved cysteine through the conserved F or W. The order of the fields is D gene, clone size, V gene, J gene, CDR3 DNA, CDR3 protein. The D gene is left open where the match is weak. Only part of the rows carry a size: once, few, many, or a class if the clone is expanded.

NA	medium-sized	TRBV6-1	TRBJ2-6	TGTGCCAGCAGGGCCTCAGGGAAGCGGGCCAACGTCCTGACTTTC	CASRASGKRANVLTF
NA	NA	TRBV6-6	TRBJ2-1	TGTGCCAGCAGCCCGCGGCCAGCGGAGCACAATGAGCAGTTCTTC	CASSPRPAEHNEQFF
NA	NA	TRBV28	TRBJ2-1	TGTGCCAGCAGTCTGGGGGGCTACAATGAGCAGTTCTTC	CASSLGGYNEQFF
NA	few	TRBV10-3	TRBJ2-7	TGTGCCATCAGTGATCAGAAGGGGTCCTACGAGCAGTACTTC	CAISDQKGSYEQYF
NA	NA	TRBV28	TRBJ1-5	TGTGCCAGCAGTTTTGAGGGGAGAGGCAATCAGCCCCAGCATTTT	CASSFEGRGNQPQHF
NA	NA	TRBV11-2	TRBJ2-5	TGTGCCAGCAGCTTCCAGGATTTCTACCAAGAGACCCAGTACTTC	CASSFQDFYQETQYF
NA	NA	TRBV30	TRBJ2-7	TGTGCCTGGAGTAGGACATCAGGGCTGAACTACGAGCAGTACTTC	CAWSRTSGLNYEQYF
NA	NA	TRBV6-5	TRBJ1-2	TGTGCCAGCAGTTACTCTCGTCTGGCCGGCTACACCTTC	CASSYSRLAGYTF
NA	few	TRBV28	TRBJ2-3	TGTGCCAGCAGTTTCGGGGAACCGCGTACGCAGTATTTT	CASSFGEPRTQYF
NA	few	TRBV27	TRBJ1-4	TGTGCCAGCAGTTTACTGGGTTCAACTAATGAAAAACTGTTTTTT	CASSLLGSTNEKLFF
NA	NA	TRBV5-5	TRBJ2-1	TGTGCCAGCAGCCGGAACGCCGACGGCAGGAATGAGCAGTTCTTC	CASSRNADGRNEQFF
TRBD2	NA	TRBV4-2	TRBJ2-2	TGTGCCAGCAGCCCCGGACTAGCGGGGGTGCGGGGCGGGGAGCTGTTTTTT	CASSPGLAGVRGGELFF
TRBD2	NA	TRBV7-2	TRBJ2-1	TGTGCCAGCAGCTTAGGGCCCCTAGCGGGATCCTACAATGAGCAGTTCTTC	CASSLGPLAGSYNEQFF
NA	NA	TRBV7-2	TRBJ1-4	TGTGCCAGCAGCCCTAACCCTTCAAGTGAAAAACTGTTTTTT	CASSPNPSSEKLFF
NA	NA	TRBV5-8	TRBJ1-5	TGTGCCAGCAGTATAGGACAGAAGGTAAATCAGCCCCAGCATTTT	CASSIGQKVNQPQHF
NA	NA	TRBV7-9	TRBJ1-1	TGTGCCGGCGACAGGCTGAACACTGAAGCTTTCTTT	CAGDRLNTEAFF
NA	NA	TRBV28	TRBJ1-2	TGTGCCAGCAGCTCCAATGGCTACACCTTC	CASSSNGYTF
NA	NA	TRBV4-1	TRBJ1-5	TGCGCCAGCAGCCAAAGCCCACAGGGTATCCAGCCCCAGCATTTT	CASSQSPQGIQPQHF
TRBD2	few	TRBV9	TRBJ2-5	TGTGCCAGCAGCGTAGCGGGAGGAGCGTCGGGGGAGACCCAGTACTTC	CASSVAGGASGETQYF
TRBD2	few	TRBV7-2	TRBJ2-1	TGTGCCAGCAAATGGACTAGCGGGAGCTACAACAATGAGCAGTTCTTC	CASKWTSGSYNNEQFF
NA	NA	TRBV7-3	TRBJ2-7	TGTGCCAGCAGCCCTCACTCGGGGGCCTACGAGCAGTACTTC	CASSPHSGAYEQYF
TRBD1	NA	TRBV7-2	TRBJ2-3	TGTGCCAGCAGCCCCCAGGGGGCTGCTAGCACAGATACGCAGTATTTT	CASSPQGAASTDTQYF
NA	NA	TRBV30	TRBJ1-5	TGTGCCTGGAGTGCCGACGGTGACAATCAGCCCCAGCATTTT	CAWSADGDNQPQHF
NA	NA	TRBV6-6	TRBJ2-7	TGTGCCAGCACACTCGACCGCTGGTACGAGCAGTACTTC	CASTLDRWYEQYF
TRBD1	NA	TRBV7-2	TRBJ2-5	TGTGCCAGCGGGAGACAGGGGCCGTCAGAGACCCAGTACTTC	CASGRQGPSETQYF
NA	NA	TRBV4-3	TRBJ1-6	TGCGCCAGCAGCCAAGAAATAACAGGCCGCTCCTATAATTCACCCCTCCACTTT	CASSQEITGRSYNSPLHF
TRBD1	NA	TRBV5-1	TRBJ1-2	TGCGCCAGCAGCTTGGTGGGACAGGGGGAGGATGGCTACACCTTC	CASSLVGQGEDGYTF
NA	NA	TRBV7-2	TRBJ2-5	TGTGCCAGCAGCTTAACTAGCAGAGAGACCCAGTACTTC	CASSLTSRETQYF
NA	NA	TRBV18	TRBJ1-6	TGTGCCAGCTCACCACGCGACGGGGCACAGGGACTTTCACCCCTCCACTTT	CASSPRDGAQGLSPLHF
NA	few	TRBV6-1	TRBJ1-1	TGTGCCAGCAGTGAAGCCATTGGGGGGGGGATGAACACTGAAGCTTTCTTT	CASSEAIGGGMNTEAFF
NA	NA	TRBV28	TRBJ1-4	TGTGCCAGCAGTTTACGGGGATTTGGGTCCGAAGAAAAACTGTTTTTT	CASSLRGFGSEEKLFF
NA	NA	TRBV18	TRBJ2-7	TGTGCCAGCTCACCAGGCAACTCCTACGAGCAGTACTTC	CASSPGNSYEQYF
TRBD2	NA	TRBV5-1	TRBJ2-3	TGCGCCAGCAGCTTGGCGAGTAGCGGGGGGAACACAGATACGCAGTATTTT	CASSLASSGGNTDTQYF
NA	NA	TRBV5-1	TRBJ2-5	TGCGCCAGCAGCTCAATAACGGGCGGCCAAGAGACCCAGTACTTC	CASSSITGGQETQYF
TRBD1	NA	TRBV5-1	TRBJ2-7	TGCGCCAGCAGCTCCGGGACAGGGTACGAGCAGTACTTC	CASSSGTGYEQYF
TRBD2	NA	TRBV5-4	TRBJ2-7	TGTGCCAGCAGCGGGAAAGAGCGGGGCGAGCAGTACTTC	CASSGKERGEQYF
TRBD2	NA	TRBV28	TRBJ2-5	TGTGCCAGCAGTGTAGTGGGGGGGAGATTGGAGACCCAGTACTTC	CASSVVGGRLETQYF
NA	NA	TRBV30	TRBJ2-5	TGTGCCCACGGACAGTACGAGACCCAGTACTTC	CAHGQYETQYF
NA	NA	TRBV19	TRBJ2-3	TGTGCCAGTAGTATGGGTAGACCAGATACGCAGTATTTT	CASSMGRPDTQYF
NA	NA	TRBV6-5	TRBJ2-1	TGTGCCAGCAGCCCGCGGCCAGCGGAGCACAATGAGCAGTTCTTC	CASSPRPAEHNEQFF
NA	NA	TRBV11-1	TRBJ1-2	TGTGCCAGCAGCTTAAGACAGGACTATGGCTACACCTTC	CASSLRQDYGYTF
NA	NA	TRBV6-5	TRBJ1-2	TGTGCCAGCAGTTACTCGGGACGGCCCGTCTATGGCTACACCTTC	CASSYSGRPVYGYTF
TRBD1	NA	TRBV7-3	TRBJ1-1	TGTGCCAGCAGCTTTGGGACAGGGGACACTGAAGCTTTCTTT	CASSFGTGDTEAFF
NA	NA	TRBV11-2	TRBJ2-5	TGTGCCAGCAGCTTTTCTCCCCGGCAAGAGACCCAGTACTTC	CASSFSPRQETQYF
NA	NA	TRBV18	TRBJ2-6	TGTGCCAGCTCACCCCCCGGGGGGGCCAACGTCCTGACTTTC	CASSPPGGANVLTF
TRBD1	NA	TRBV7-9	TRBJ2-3	TGTGCCAGCAGCTTACAGACAGGGACAGATACGCAGTATTTT	CASSLQTGTDTQYF
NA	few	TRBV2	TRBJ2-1	TGTGCCAGCAGTGGGACTACGTACAATGAGCAGTTCTTC	CASSGTTYNEQFF
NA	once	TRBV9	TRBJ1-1	TGTGCCAGCAGCGTAGAGGCAGGGTTGACTGAAGCTTTCTTT	CASSVEAGLTEAFF
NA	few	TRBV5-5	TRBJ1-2	TGTGCCAGCAGCTCCTATTCGGAGCGGACCCAGGGGGGCTACACCTTC	CASSSYSERTQGGYTF
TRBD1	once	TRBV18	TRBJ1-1	TGTGCCAGCTCAAACCGACAGGGGGCTTTGAAAACTGAAGCTTTCTTT	CASSNRQGALKTEAFF
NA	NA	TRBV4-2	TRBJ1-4	TGTGCCAGCAGCCAAGATGGGGCTCTAGGGCTTAATGAAAAACTGTTTTTT	CASSQDGALGLNEKLFF
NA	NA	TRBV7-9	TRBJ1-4	TGTGCCAGCAGCCCCGGGAATGAAAAACTGTTTTTT	CASSPGNEKLFF
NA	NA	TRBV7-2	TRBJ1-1	TGTGCCAGCAGCACACAGGGAAACACTGAAGCTTTCTTT	CASSTQGNTEAFF
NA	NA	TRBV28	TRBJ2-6	TGTGCCAGCAGTTCGGTGCGAACTGGGGCCAACGTCCTGACTTTC	CASSSVRTGANVLTF
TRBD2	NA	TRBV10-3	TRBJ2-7	TGTGCCATCAGTGAGTCGGGACTAGCGTCCTACGAGCAGTACTTC	CAISESGLASYEQYF
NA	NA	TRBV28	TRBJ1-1	TGTGCCAGCACCTTCCCGGGGTCGGGGAACACTGAAGCTTTCTTT	CASTFPGSGNTEAFF
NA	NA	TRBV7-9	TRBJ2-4	TGTGCCAGCAGCCCCGGATTAGCCAAAAACATTCAGTACTTC	CASSPGLAKNIQYF